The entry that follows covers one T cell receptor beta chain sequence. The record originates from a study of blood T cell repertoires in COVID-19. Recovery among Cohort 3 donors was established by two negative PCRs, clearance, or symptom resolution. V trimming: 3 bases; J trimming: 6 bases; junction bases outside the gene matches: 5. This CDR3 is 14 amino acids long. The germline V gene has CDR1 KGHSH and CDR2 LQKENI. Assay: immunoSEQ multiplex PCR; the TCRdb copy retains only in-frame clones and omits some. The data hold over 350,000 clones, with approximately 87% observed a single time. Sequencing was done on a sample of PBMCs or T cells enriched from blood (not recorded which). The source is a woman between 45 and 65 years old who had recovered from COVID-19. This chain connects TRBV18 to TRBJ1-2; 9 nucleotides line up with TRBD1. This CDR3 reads CASSPDGQGNGYTF. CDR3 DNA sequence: TGTGCCAGCTCACCGGACGGACAGGGGAATGGCTACACCTTC.